This T cell receptor (beta chain) is drawn from a study of spatial heterogeneity in lung cancer. At the level of the study: Fewer alpha-chain than beta-chain sequences were consistently detected.

Specified time point: sample taken at primary tumor resection. The study sequenced unsorted whole RNA from tumor, nontumor lung or frozen PBMC. Broader study findings: Approximate estimated coverage of tumor T cells amounted to 6.5% to 8% for alpha and approximately 13% for beta chains. The study found that expanded intratumoral alpha and beta TCR counts tracked tumor mutation counts.

A unique molecular identifier was carried by every single TCR cDNA molecule. One entry per CDR3 protein, called by TCRdb with MiXCR from the 5' RACE reads. Of about 2,000 distinct CDR3 sequences in the sample, roughly 21% were seen once. In this sample, this clonotype is medium-sized. The antigen is undetermined. The CDR3 loop spans 17 amino acids. CDR1 is MDHEN and CDR2 is SYDVKM in the germline V gene. Trimming removed 1 base at V and 0 bases at J, with 10 bases between. This TCR came from a male donor with early-stage non-small cell lung cancer. The starting material was lung tumor tissue, obtained at surgery. The J gene is TRBJ1-6, the V gene TRBV28; D not resolved. The CDR3 here is CASSLYSKYSYNSPLHF. The CDR3 nucleotides are TGTGCCAGCAGTTTATATTCAAAGTACTCCTATAATTCACCCCTCCACTTT.